Listed here are 30 T cell receptor beta chains from one sample, sequenced in a study of CD8+CD57+ T cells in acquired aplastic anemia listed by TCRdb under 2018. Patients chosen for sequencing had shown expansion of CD8+CD57+ cells by flow cytometry. Sequencing relied on an Illumina HiSeq 2000. Profiling of TCR beta VDJ combinations and CDR3 sequences used genomic DNA as the template. TCRdb reprocessing: public reads trimmed at Q25 with fastp, clones called with MiXCR, in-frame beta chains kept. A single entry per CDR3 protein holds the most common genes and DNA from its merged rows. This sample holds around 180,000 distinct CDR3 sequences; 48% were observed only once. In total, the top ten clones hold around 13% of the sample. The sample taken for sequencing was sorted CD4+, CD8+, or CD8+CD57+ T cells (not recorded which) from PBMCs. The receptors stem from a human donor with aplastic anemia.

Comment on this clonotype: The junction shows a germline mismatch at one end, possibly a read error. CDR3 amino acids: CAWSVDETTQSF. The CDR3 DNA is TGTGCCTGGAGTGTAGATGAAACTACGCAGTCTTTT. The V gene is TRBV30, the J gene TRBJ2-3; D remains unclear. CDR3 length: 12 residues. Germline assignment: CDR1 GTSNPN and CDR2 SVGIG (reference sequence).

The chain uses TRBV19 and TRBJ2-3; D unresolved. V lost 8 bases to trimming and J lost 2 bases, with 14 bases between them. This CDR3 contains 14 residues. Germline CDR1 reads LNHDA; CDR2 reads SQIVND (reference sequence). The CDR3 loop reads CASRGRNTTDTQYF. CDR3 DNA: TGTGCCAGTCGTGGACGGAATACCACAGATACGCAGTATTTT.

The chain couples TRBV9 to TRBJ2-3, with 12 bases lining up with TRBD2. V shed 10 bases and J 3 bases; nucleotides not matched to a gene: 6. The length of the CDR3 is 14 residues. In germline, CDR1 is SGDLS, CDR2 YYNGEE. In DNA, the CDR3 is TGTGCCCTCCGACTAGCGGGGGAGACAGATACGCAGTATTTT. As protein: CALRLAGETDTQYF. The entire variable domain, with the rest obtained from reference TRBV9 and TRBJ2-3, is as follows: DSGVTQTPKHLITATGQRVTLRCSPRSGDLSVYWYQQSLDQGLQFLIQYYNGEERAKGNILERFSAQQFPDLHSELNLSSLELGDSALYFCALRLAGETDTQYFGPGTRLTVL.

CDR3 residues: CASSRRTSGTRTDTQYF. CDR3 nucleotides: TGTGCCAGCAGCCGACGGACTAGCGGGACGCGCACAGATACGCAGTATTTT. The chain links TRBV5-6 to TRBJ2-3; 12 bases align to TRBD2. There are 17 residues in the CDR3. Germline trimming cut 4 bases from V and 1 base from J; bases unmatched to any gene: 7. Germline V CDR1 and CDR2: SGHDT, YYEEEE.

Details on this clonotype: The junction and the germline gene differ at one end; a read error may be behind it. V gene TRBV20-1 combines with J gene TRBJ1-1, with 8 bases aligning to TRBD1. The germline V gene encodes CDR1 DFQATT and CDR2 SNEGSKA (reference sequence). CDR3 length: 14 amino acids. DNA of the CDR3: TGCAGTGCTGGAGACGTACAGGGGGAGACTGAAGCTTTCTTT. Amino acids: CSAGDVQGETEAFF.

The chain combines TRBV20-1 with TRBJ1-1; perhaps TRBD1 as D (5 bases). Deletions cut 0 bases from V and 3 bases from J, with 17 bases between. The CDR3 consists of 16 residues. Germline assignment: CDR1 DFQATT and CDR2 SNEGSKA (reference sequence). Here the CDR3 reads CSARDEGNGWYTEAFF. The CDR3, as DNA: TGCAGTGCTAGAGATGAGGGGAATGGGTGGTACACTGAAGCTTTCTTT.

V usage is TRBV6-5 and J usage is TRBJ2-5, with D hard to call. Trimming pared 0 bases from V and 7 bases from J, leaving 21 bases between. Germline CDR1 and CDR2: MNHEY and SVGAGI. The CDR3 extends over 17 amino acids. The DNA for the CDR3 is TGTGCCAGCAGTTACTCGATCGGCTCTTTGGGATTAGGGACCCAGTACTTC. Translating gives CASSYSIGSLGLGTQYF.

This clonotype was seen ten or more times. The J gene is TRBJ2-7, the V gene TRBV27; 10 bases align to TRBD1. The germline CDR1 and CDR2 sequences are MNHEY and SMNVEV (reference sequence). V shed 6 bases, J shed 2 bases, and the junction held 4 bases outside the gene matches. This CDR3 is built from 14 residues. CDR3 protein: CASSTGTGAYEQYF. CDR3 nucleotides: TGTGCCAGCAGCACCGGGACAGGGGCCTACGAGCAGTACTTC.

This sequence joins TRBV20-1 and TRBJ2-5; D is possibly TRBD1 (6 bases). The CDR3 has 13 residues. The V end lost 1 base, the J end lost 4 bases, and 10 bases lay between the germline ends. The V gene's germline CDR1 is DFQATT and CDR2 SNEGSKA (reference sequence). The CDR3 sequence: CSARVPGVETQYF. CDR3 coding DNA: TGCAGTGCTAGAGTACCAGGGGTAGAGACCCAGTACTTC.

This chain connects TRBV20-1 to TRBJ2-1, with TRBD2 matching 11 bases. Trimming removed 6 bases from V and 0 bases from J; junction bases left unmatched: 7. CDR1 is DFQATT and CDR2 is SNEGSKA in the germline V gene (reference sequence). The CDR3 totals 16 residues. The CDR3 reads CSARLAGGGSYNEQFF. The CDR3, as DNA: TGCAGTGCCCGCCTAGCGGGGGGCGGCTCCTACAATGAGCAGTTCTTC.

About this clonotype: One base away lies a much larger clone, so this may be a sequencing read error. The V call is TRBV6-5, the J call TRBJ2-2; D unresolved. V gave up 4 bases and J gave up 0 bases, with 12 bases separating them. CDR1 and CDR2 from the germline V gene are MNHEY and SVGAGI. The length of the CDR3 is 16 residues. CDR3 sequence reads: CASSSDRSTNTGELFF. DNA of the CDR3: TGTGCCAGCAGTTCAGACCGATCCACGAACACCGGGGAGCTGTTTTTT.

This clonotype was detected only a few times. Written as DNA, the CDR3 is TGTGCCTGGAGTGGGGCCCGGCACGAGACCCAGTACTTC. Translated: CAWSGARHETQYF. The V gene is TRBV30, the J gene TRBJ2-5, with no clear D. There are 13 residues in the CDR3. Trimming took off 1 base at V and 5 bases at J, with 11 bases between the two ends. Germline CDR1 GTSNPN, CDR2 SVGIG (reference sequence). The whole variable domain, filled in from reference TRBV30 and TRBJ2-5, reads SQTIHQWPATLVQPVGSPLSLECTVEGTSNPNLYWYRQAAGRGLQLLFYSVGIGQISSEVPQNLSASRPQDRQFILSSKKLLLSDSGFYLCAWSGARHETQYFGPGTRLLVL.

This clonotype was counted at least ten times. This rearrangement joins TRBV4-1 to TRBJ2-1; a possible D gene is TRBD1 (6 bases). Between the trimmed V and J ends, which lost 1 base and 4 bases, there was a span of 11 bases. CDR1 is MGHRA, CDR2 YSYEKL, per germline. The CDR3 extends over 15 amino acids. The CDR3 region is CASSQGHREYNEQFF. In nucleotides, the CDR3 is TGCGCCAGCAGCCAAGGTCACAGGGAGTACAATGAGCAGTTCTTC.

J is TRBJ2-3 and V is TRBV11-2, with 8 bases lining up with TRBD1. CDR3 length equals 17 residues. After removal of 1 base from V and 4 bases from J, the junction contained 10 bases not matched to a gene. Germline V gene lookup returns CDR1 SGHAT and CDR2 FQNNGV. The CDR3 nucleotides read TGTGCCAGCAGCTTAGGGACAGGGATGATGATCTCAGATACGCAGTATTTT. It translates to CASSLGTGMMISDTQYF.

The rearrangement links TRBV2 to TRBJ1-5; 8 bases align to TRBD1. The CDR3 sequence is 13 residues long. The V gene's germline CDR1 is SNHLY and CDR2 FYNNEI. V dropped 6 bases and J dropped 6; count of bases not matched to a gene: 4. CDR3 nucleotide sequence: TGTGCCAGCAGGGGACAGGTGGGTCAGCCCCAGCATTTT. This codes for CASRGQVGQPQHF.

Concerning this clonotype itself: It may be a read error: a sequence one base away is much more abundant. The chain carries TRBV20-1 and TRBJ1-2, with 7 bases that match TRBD1. Germline V CDR1 and CDR2: DFQATT, SNEGSKA (reference sequence). The length of the CDR3 is 17 residues. CDR3 DNA sequence: TGCGGTGCCACCCCTCCAAAACAGACAGGGAAAGGCTATGGCTACACCTTC. This gives the protein CGATPPKQTGKGYGYTF.

The chain has TRBV10-2 and TRBJ1-1, with D uncertain. The length of the CDR3 is 15 residues. CDR1 WSHSY and CDR2 SAAADI come from the germline V gene. Trimming left V 4 bases short and J 2 bases short, with 14 bases between. Here the CDR3 DNA reads TGCGCCAGCAGTGTGTCTGTATCCCCAAACACTGAAGCTTTCTTT. Translation gives CASSVSVSPNTEAFF.

Many counts were recorded for this clonotype. This chain uses TRBV20-1 with TRBJ2-7; 9 bases map to TRBD2. J was trimmed by 5 bases and V by 3 bases; bases with no gene match: 5. Per the germline V gene, CDR1 is DFQATT and CDR2 is SNEGSKA (reference sequence). The CDR3 has 13 residues. CDR3 in amino acids: CSARNLAGNEQYF. Written as DNA, the CDR3 is TGCAGTGCTAGGAATCTAGCGGGGAACGAGCAGTACTTC.

V usage is TRBV7-2 and J usage is TRBJ2-7, with TRBD2 identical over 10 bases. CDR3 length: 15 residues. J gave up 6 bases and V 5 bases, and 10 bases lay outside the gene matches. Germline CDR1 reads SGHTA; CDR2 reads FQGNSA. CDR3 bases: TGTGCCAGCAGCATAACTAGCGGGAAAGTCTCCGAGCAGTACTTC. It translates to CASSITSGKVSEQYF.

This sequence joins TRBV7-8 and TRBJ2-7; D gene ambiguous. Trimming removed 5 bases from V and 3 bases from J, with 14 bases in between. CDR3 length: 14 amino acids. Germline V gives CDR1 SGHVS, CDR2 FQNEAQ. The CDR3 DNA reads as TGTGCCAGCAGCCTAATAGGCTCTTTCTACGAGCAGTACTTC. Residues: CASSLIGSFYEQYF.

There are many counts of this clonotype. The rearrangement uses TRBV9 and TRBJ1-2; D remains unclear. CDR3 length equals 13 residues. Germline CDR1 reads SGDLS; CDR2 reads YYNGEE. The V and J ends lost 0 bases and 0 bases respectively, with 3 bases between them. The CDR3 sequence: CASSVGPNYGYTF. The CDR3 coding sequence is TGTGCCAGCAGCGTAGGTCCTAACTATGGCTACACCTTC.

This clonotype was observed at least ten times. The CDR3 loop is CATVDIPNTEAFF. CDR3 DNA: TGTGCCACCGTCGACATTCCGAACACTGAAGCTTTCTTT. This chain connects TRBV19 to TRBJ1-1; D remains unclear. The CDR3 consists of 13 residues. Deletions cut 10 bases from V and 1 base from J, with 13 bases between. Germline CDR1 and CDR2: LNHDA and SQIVND (reference sequence).

V is TRBV7-6 and J is TRBJ2-5, with D possibly TRBD2 on 6 matching bases. V lost 2 bases and J 5 bases, leaving 9 bases between the germline ends. From germline, CDR1 is SGHVS and CDR2 FNYEAQ. CDR3 length: 13 residues. CDR3 sequence reads: CASSLPSGETQYF. CDR3 in DNA: TGTGCCAGCAGCTTACCCAGCGGGGAGACCCAGTACTTC.

The rearrangement links TRBV30 to TRBJ1-1; D call uncertain. This CDR3 is built from 12 residues. Germline values: CDR1 GTSNPN, CDR2 SVGIG (reference sequence). The V end was cut by 2 bases, the J end by 1 base, with 5 bases between. The CDR3 here is CAWSFKNTEAFF. CDR3 sequence (DNA): TGTGCCTGGAGTTTCAAGAACACTGAAGCTTTCTTT. Together with reference TRBV30 and TRBJ1-1, the CDR3 gives the full variable domain: SQTIHQWPATLVQPVGSPLSLECTVEGTSNPNLYWYRQAAGRGLQLLFYSVGIGQISSEVPQNLSASRPQDRQFILSSKKLLLSDSGFYLCAWSFKNTEAFFGQGTRLTVV.

V and J are TRBV10-2 and TRBJ1-1, with D possibly being TRBD1 (5 bases). This CDR3 is built from 14 residues. V was clipped by 8 bases and J by 3 bases, with 16 bases between them. In germline, CDR1 is WSHSY, CDR2 SAAADI. CDR3 amino acids: CASSRGGADTEAFF. Written as DNA, the CDR3 is TGCGCCAGCTCCCGCGGAGGGGCAGACACTGAAGCTTTCTTT.

The chain couples TRBV27 to TRBJ2-7, with D hard to call. Germline lookup yields CDR1 MNHEY and CDR2 SMNVEV (reference sequence). Deletions cut 5 bases from V and 0 bases from J, with 8 bases between. This CDR3 contains 13 residues. The DNA of the CDR3 is TGTGCCAGCAGTGTCCAGAGCTCCTACGAGCAGTACTTC. Its protein is CASSVQSSYEQYF.

The sample holds one count of this clonotype. The chain recombines TRBV2 with TRBJ2-2, with 8 bases identical to TRBD1. Germline values: CDR1 SNHLY, CDR2 FYNNEI. The J segment lost 5 bases and the V segment lost 6 bases, leaving 8 bases of the junction unmatched. The CDR3 is made up of 15 amino acids. CDR3 residues: CASRADRGWTGELFF. DNA for the CDR3: TGTGCCAGCAGGGCCGACAGGGGATGGACCGGGGAGCTGTTTTTT.

For this clonotype: A read error may explain this, as a much larger clone is one base away. The conserved final phenylalanine or tryptophan is absent from the CDR3, which likely points to a read error. This chain joins TRBV11-2 and TRBJ2-4; D unresolved. Per the germline V gene, CDR1 is SGHAT and CDR2 is FQNNGV. Trimming cost V 0 bases and J 0 bases, with 9 bases left between them. The CDR3 has 16 residues. CDR3 sequence (DNA): TGTGCCAGCAGCTTAGACCCCTTTCTAGCCAAAAACATTCAGTACTTG. It is translated as CASSLDPFLAKNIQYL.

This clonotype was picked up one time. V usage is TRBV24-1 and J usage is TRBJ2-7; D uncertain. This CDR3 has 16 residues. Per germline, CDR1 KGHDR and CDR2 SFDVKD. The ends were cut back, 5 bases at V and 2 bases at J, with 18 bases in the middle. CDR3 in DNA: TGTGCCACCAGTGCTAGTTTCACTGGGCATCCCTACGAGCAGTACTTC. Its protein product is CATSASFTGHPYEQYF.

The chain uses TRBV2 and TRBJ1-2; 8 nucleotides line up with TRBD1. The J segment lost 6 bases and the V segment lost 7 bases, leaving 10 bases of the junction unmatched. Looked up from germline, CDR1 is SNHLY and CDR2 is FYNNEI. The CDR3 is 14 residues long. The CDR3 sequence is CASTRRQGADGYTF. The CDR3 bases are TGTGCCAGCACCCGCAGGCAGGGGGCAGATGGCTACACCTTC.